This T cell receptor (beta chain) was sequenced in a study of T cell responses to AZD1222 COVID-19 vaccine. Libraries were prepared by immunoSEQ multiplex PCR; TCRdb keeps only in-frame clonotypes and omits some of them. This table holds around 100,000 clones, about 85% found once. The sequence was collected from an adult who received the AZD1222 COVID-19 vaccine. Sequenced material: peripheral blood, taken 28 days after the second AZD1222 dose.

The DNA for the CDR3 is TGTGCCAGCAGTTACTCGCGTGCTAACTATGGCTACACCTTC. It encodes CASSYSRANYGYTF. The chain employs TRBV6-5 and TRBJ1-2; no definite D call. The CDR3 is 14 residues long. The V gene's germline CDR1 is MNHEY and CDR2 SVGAGI. The ends were cut back, 0 bases at V and 0 bases at J, with 5 bases in the middle.